This section outlines one T cell receptor (beta chain) sequence together with its context. Sequencing was performed with immunoSEQ multiplex PCR; in TCRdb, only in-frame clones are kept and a portion is missing. This table holds about 120,000 clones, roughly 90% found once. This sample is drawn from a study of T cell responses to AZD1222 COVID-19 vaccine. The sample was peripheral blood, taken on day 0 of AZD1222 vaccination. The source of this sequence is an adult in good health.

This CDR3 reads CASSRVSSSGNTIYF. The CDR3 coding sequence is TGTGCCAGTAGTAGGGTCTCGAGCTCTGGAAACACCATATATTTT. V usage is TRBV19 and J usage is TRBJ1-3; D is unresolved. V was shortened by 4 bases and J by 0 bases, with 10 bases between the two germline ends. The CDR3 is 15 residues long. In germline, CDR1 is LNHDA, CDR2 SQIVND (reference sequence). Together with reference TRBV19 and TRBJ1-3, the CDR3 gives the full variable domain: DGGITQSPKYLFRKEGQNVTLSCEQNLNHDAMYWYRQDPGQGLRLIYYSQIVNDFQKGDIAEGYSVSREKKESFPLTVTSAQKNPTAFYLCASSRVSSSGNTIYFGEGSWLTVV.